This T cell receptor beta chain derives from a study of graft-versus-host responses after intestinal transplantation. For the study at large: The recipients all started with anti-thymocyte globulin induction and then took tacrolimus and steroids for 3 to 4 years.

Study results and limitations: Recipient marrow contained GvH clones, some of which appeared first in ileum or blood.

About this clone: Its antigen is currently unknown.

Profiling relied on immunoSEQ multiplex PCR, and the TCRdb table lists in-frame clones only, not all of them. Altogether about 41,000 clones are present, roughly 95% being singletons, with the ten largest covering about 0.5%. CDR1 is SGHNT, CDR2 YYREEE, per germline (reference sequence). V trimming: 6 bases; J trimming: 5 bases; junction bases outside the gene matches: 7. The CDR3 is 13 residues long. This chain joins TRBV5-4 and TRBJ2-5; TRBD1 matches at 7 bases. Sequencing was performed on unstimulated CD8+ T cells sorted from spleen or lymph node cells, taken before transplant. This sequence was found in a human donor who was the organ donor for an intestinal transplant. This CDR3 reads CASKTQGWETQYF. CDR3 bases: TGTGCCAGCAAGACACAGGGGTGGGAGACCCAGTACTTC.